Described below is a single TCR beta chain sequence and its context. What it recognizes is unknown. One end of the junction does not line up with germline, which may come from a read error. The data were obtained in a study of T cell responses to AZD1222 COVID-19 vaccine. Study results and caveats: Clonal diversity was possibly underestimated; the donors were predominantly white British and more often female. At 160-218 and 743-854, vaccine-associated CD4 TCRs were dominant, and they spanned spike.

Samples with a second dose at about 4 or about 12 weeks were pooled together. Some clones are missing from TCRdb's copy, which holds only in-frame ones; the method was immunoSEQ multiplex PCR. Of tens of thousands of clones in the sample, about nine tenths were seen once. The CDR3 extends over 15 amino acids. Germline V CDR1 and CDR2: LGHDT, YNNKEL (reference sequence). Source: peripheral blood, taken 28 days after the second AZD1222 dose. The rearrangement uses TRBV3-1 (or the pseudogene TRBV3-2) and TRBJ2-2, with D maybe TRBD2 (6 bases). This TCR derives from an adult who received the AZD1222 COVID-19 vaccine. In DNA form, the CDR3 reads TGTGCCAGCAGTCAAGCCGGGAGGAACACCGGGGAGCTGTTTTTT. Translation gives CASSQAGRNTGELFF.